These 15 T cell receptor beta chains were sequenced from one sample in a study of blood T cells in healthy people across ages. A second roughly 6 to 12 cycle PCR used barcoded and J-beta primers. MiXCR was run by TCRdb on the 5' RACE reads, yielding one entry per CDR3 protein. This sample yields over 1.5 million distinct CDR3 sequences, of which about 50% are seen a single time; around 2.1% belongs to the top ten. Sequencing used blood. These receptors all stem from a woman aged 40 to 50 in good health.

This clonotype was picked up a small number of times. The chain recombines TRBV4-1 with TRBJ2-7; D gene uncertain. Germline CDR1 and CDR2: MGHRA and YSYEKL. The CDR3 covers 13 residues. Deletions cut 6 bases from V and 6 bases from J, with 15 bases between. The CDR3: CASSPPPAPEQYF. Written as DNA, the CDR3 is TGCGCCAGCAGTCCCCCGCCAGCCCCCGAGCAGTACTTC.

The chain joins TRBV7-8 to TRBJ2-5, with D perhaps being TRBD1 or TRBD2 (5 bases each). V gave up 5 bases and J gave up 3 bases, with 13 bases separating them. Germline V gene sequence: CDR1 SGHVS, CDR2 FQNEAQ. The CDR3 extends over 14 amino acids. DNA of the CDR3: TGTGCCAGCAGCAGAGGGACGGAGGAAGAGACCCAGTACTTC. Translating gives CASSRGTEEETQYF.

The sample holds many counts of this clonotype. The genes are TRBV7-2 and TRBJ1-5, with D unresolved. Germline V CDR1 and CDR2: SGHTA, FQGNSA. V was pared by 5 bases and J by 4 bases, with 9 bases between. The CDR3 runs to 13 residues. CDR3 sequence reads: CASSRDGNQPQHF. The CDR3 nucleotides are TGTGCCAGCAGCCGCGATGGGAATCAGCCCCAGCATTTT.

This clonotype came up many times. The chain has TRBV20-1 and TRBJ2-6, with D unclear. With 1 base removed from V and 2 bases from J, the gap between germline ends came to 0 bases. Germline V lookup: CDR1 DFQATT, CDR2 SNEGSKA (reference sequence). CDR3 length: 12 residues. This CDR3 is CSARAGANVLTF. CDR3 nucleotide sequence: TGCAGTGCTAGAGCTGGGGCCAACGTCCTGACTTTC.

This clonotype was counted a few times. The chain couples TRBV29-1 to TRBJ2-3; tentative D call: TRBD1 (5 bases). V lost 6 bases to trimming and J lost 2 bases, with 12 bases between them. This CDR3 has 13 residues. Germline V CDR1 and CDR2: SQVTM, ANQGSEA. CDR3 sequence: CSVVGVTTDTQYF. CDR3 in DNA: TGCAGCGTGGTAGGGGTCACCACAGATACGCAGTATTTT.

The rearrangement joins TRBV5-1 to TRBJ2-7, with 9 nucleotides matching TRBD1. In germline, CDR1 is SGHRS, CDR2 YFSETQ. J lost 0 bases, V lost 3 bases, and 10 bases had no gene match. CDR3 size: 17 residues. The CDR3 DNA reads TGCGCCAGCAGCTCCAGGGAGGGACAGGGAATCTCCTACGAGCAGTACTTC. It codes for CASSSREGQGISYEQYF.

The rearrangement joins TRBV7-2 to TRBJ1-2, with D perhaps matching TRBD1 (5 bases). V lost 1 base, J lost 2 bases, and 11 bases lay in between. Germline V gene lookup returns CDR1 SGHTA and CDR2 FQGNSA. The CDR3 is 15 residues long. The CDR3 sequence: CASSLDGTVNYGYTF. The CDR3 DNA reads as TGTGCCAGCAGCTTAGATGGGACCGTCAACTATGGCTACACCTTC.

This clonotype occurred once. The V call is TRBV4-1, the J call TRBJ2-1; 10 nucleotides match TRBD2. V was pared by 1 base and J by 3 bases, with 6 bases of the junction left unmatched. Germline V gene sequence: CDR1 MGHRA, CDR2 YSYEKL. The CDR3 length is 17 residues. CDR3 nucleotide sequence: TGCGCCAGCAGCCAAGGGGGGTCTAGCGGGGGCTACAATGAGCAGTTCTTC. This codes for CASSQGGSSGGYNEQFF.

The V and J genes are TRBV4-2 and TRBJ1-2; tentative D call: TRBD1 (6 bases). CDR3 size: 16 residues. Germline-derived CDR1 and CDR2 are LGHNA and YNFKEQ. The V end lost 2 bases, the J end lost 0 bases, and 13 bases lay between the germline ends. CDR3 sequence reads: CASSQFLPGANYGYTF. CDR3 nucleotides: TGTGCCAGCAGCCAATTTTTGCCAGGGGCTAACTATGGCTACACCTTC.

The V call is TRBV6-2 or TRBV6-3, the J call TRBJ2-5; 8 bases agree with TRBD2. Per germline, CDR1 MNHEY and CDR2 SVGEGT. This CDR3 comprises 14 residues. J gave up 4 bases and V 6 bases, and 7 bases lay outside the gene matches. CDR3: CASRITGGGETQYF. The CDR3, as DNA: TGTGCCAGCAGGATAACCGGGGGGGGAGAGACCCAGTACTTC.

The rearrangement links TRBV20-1 to TRBJ2-7; D is tentatively TRBD1 or TRBD2 (9 bases each). The DNA end lines up better with TRBJ2-5; the J call may be wrong. CDR1 is DFQATT, CDR2 SNEGSKA, per germline (reference sequence). The CDR3 contains 17 residues. CDR3 sequence reads: CSAIGQGRTSERETQYF. The CDR3 DNA reads TGCAGTGCTATCGGACAGGGGAGGACTAGCGAGAGGGAGACCCAGTACTTC.

V and J are TRBV5-1 and TRBJ1-1; D is undetermined. V was clipped by 2 bases and J by 5 bases, with 16 bases between them. Germline V gene sequence: CDR1 SGHRS, CDR2 YFSETQ. The CDR3 has 15 amino acids. In nucleotides, the CDR3 is TGCGCCAGCAGCTTTGTTTCCGGACCGAAGACTGAAGCTTTCTTT. Translated, it gives CASSFVSGPKTEAFF.

In its sample, this clonotype was seen a few times. The chain uses TRBV9 and TRBJ2-1, with TRBD2 identical over 8 bases. V was pared by 1 base and J by 7 bases, with 7 bases of the junction left unmatched. The CDR3 sequence is 15 residues long. Germline CDR1 reads SGDLS; CDR2 reads YYNGEE. The CDR3 sequence: CASSVRSGGLNEQFF. The CDR3 nucleotides are TGTGCCAGCAGCGTACGGAGCGGGGGTCTAAATGAGCAGTTCTTC.

This chain connects TRBV20-1 to TRBJ2-5; the D gene is possibly TRBD1 (6 bases). V lost 3 bases to trimming and J lost 2 bases, with 22 bases between them. There are 17 residues in the CDR3. Germline V gene data show CDR1 as DFQATT and CDR2 as SNEGSKA (reference sequence). CDR3 sequence: CSARRSSGTKVQETQYF. Here the CDR3 DNA reads TGCAGTGCTAGGCGAAGTTCCGGGACAAAAGTTCAAGAGACCCAGTACTTC.

Notes on this clonotype: Mismatch with germline at one junction end may stem from a read error. V gene TRBV4-3 combines with J gene TRBJ2-1; D is unclear. This CDR3 is built from 13 residues. Germline values: CDR1 LGHNA, CDR2 YSLEER. The CDR3 region has the DNA TGCGCCAGCAGCTGGGCATCCTACAAGGAGCAGTTCTTC. Translated, it gives CASSWASYKEQFF.